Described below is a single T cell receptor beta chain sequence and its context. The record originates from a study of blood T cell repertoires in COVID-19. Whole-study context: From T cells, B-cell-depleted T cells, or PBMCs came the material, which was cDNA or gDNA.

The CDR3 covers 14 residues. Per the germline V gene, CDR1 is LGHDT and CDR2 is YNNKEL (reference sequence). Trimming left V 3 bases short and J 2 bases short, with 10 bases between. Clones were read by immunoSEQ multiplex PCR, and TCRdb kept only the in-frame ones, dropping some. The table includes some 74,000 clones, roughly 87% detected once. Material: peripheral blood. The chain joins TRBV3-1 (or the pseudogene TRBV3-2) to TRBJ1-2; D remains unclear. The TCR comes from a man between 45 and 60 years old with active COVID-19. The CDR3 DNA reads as TGTGCCAGCAGCCAGACTTCGGCAAACTATGGCTACACCTTC. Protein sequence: CASSQTSANYGYTF.